This record concerns one T cell receptor beta chain sequence. No antigen is known for it. One end of the junction fails to match germline, which may point to a read error. The source of the sample is a study of cytomegalovirus exposure and HLA in healthy donors. This CDR3 comprises 12 residues. Per the germline V gene, CDR1 is MDHEN and CDR2 is SYDVKM. The primer mix had 60 Vbeta and 13 Jbeta primers. Profiled with immunoSEQ multiplex PCR; TCRdb holds only in-frame clones, not every one. The sample yields some 150,000 clones, roughly three quarters seen once. Study findings and constraints: Reports state that TCR beta sequences accurately predicted most subjects' HLA-A and HLA-B alleles. TCR beta V segments were, for the most part, productive about 87% or about 30% of the time in an earlier analysis.

This TCR came from a human donor in good health. The chain combines TRBV28 with TRBJ2-7, with 10 bases aligning to TRBD1. Sequencing used PBMCs. This chain's CDR3 is CASSPTGGDPIF. The CDR3 region has the DNA TGTGCCAGCAGTCCGACAGGGGGCGATCCGATCTTC.